This TCR beta chain was retrieved from a study of shared clonotypes between healthy human individuals. DNA from unsorted PBMC was sequenced on ten immunoSEQ deep assay plates. The method was immunoSEQ multiplex PCR; TCRdb's version includes in-frame clones alone and lacks a portion of them. The data contain hundreds of thousands of clones, around 77% of them singletons. This clone was seen a single time. The source material was PBMCs. The clonotype originates from a woman in her thirties or forties in good health. Some clones in this sample may be carry-over from other donors' samples.

The CDR3 reads CASSRGQSTDTQYF. DNA for the CDR3: TGTGCCAGCTCACGTGGACAGAGCACAGATACGCAGTATTTT. The V call is TRBV18, the J call TRBJ2-3, with a possible D match to TRBD1 (6 bases). Germline-derived CDR1 and CDR2 are KGHSH and LQKENI. This CDR3 spans 14 amino acids. The germline V and J ends were trimmed by 4 bases and 0 bases, with 8 bases remaining between them.